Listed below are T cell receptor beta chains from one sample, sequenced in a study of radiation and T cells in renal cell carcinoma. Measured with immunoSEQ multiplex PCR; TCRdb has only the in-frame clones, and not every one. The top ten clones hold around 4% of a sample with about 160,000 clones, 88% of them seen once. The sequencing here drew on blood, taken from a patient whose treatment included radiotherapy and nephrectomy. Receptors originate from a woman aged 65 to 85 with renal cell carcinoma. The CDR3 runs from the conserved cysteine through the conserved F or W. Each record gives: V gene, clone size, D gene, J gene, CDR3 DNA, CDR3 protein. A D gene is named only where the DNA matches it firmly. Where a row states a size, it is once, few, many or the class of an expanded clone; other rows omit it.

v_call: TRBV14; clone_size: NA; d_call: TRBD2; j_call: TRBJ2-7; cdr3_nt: TGTGCCAGCAGCCCCGGGGGGTACGAGCAGTACTTC; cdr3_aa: CASSPGGYEQYF
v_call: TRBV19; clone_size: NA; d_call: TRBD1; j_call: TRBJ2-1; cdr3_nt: TGTGCCAGTAGTACAGTCGGGACAGGGGTTACTAGGGATGAGCAGTTCTTC; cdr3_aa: CASSTVGTGVTRDEQFF
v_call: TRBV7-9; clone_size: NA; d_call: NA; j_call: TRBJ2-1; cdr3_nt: TGTGCCAGCAGCGTCGGACGCGGTAATGAGCAGTTCTTC; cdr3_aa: CASSVGRGNEQFF
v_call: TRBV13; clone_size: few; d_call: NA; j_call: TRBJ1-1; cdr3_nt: TGTGCCAGCAGCCGCCCGACAGGGAACACTGAAGCTTTCTTT; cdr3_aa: CASSRPTGNTEAFF
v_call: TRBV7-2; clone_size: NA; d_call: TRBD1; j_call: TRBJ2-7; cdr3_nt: TGTGCCAGCATCAGACAGGGGGCTAGCTACGAGCAGTACTTC; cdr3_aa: CASIRQGASYEQYF
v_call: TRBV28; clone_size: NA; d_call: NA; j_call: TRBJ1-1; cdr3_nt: TGTGCCAGCAGTGGGGGATCTATTAGAACTGAAGCTTTCTTT; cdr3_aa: CASSGGSIRTEAFF
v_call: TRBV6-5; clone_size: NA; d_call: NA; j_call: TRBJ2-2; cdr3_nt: TGTGCCAGCAGTTCCGCACAGAGGGGGGGGGAGCTGTTTTTT; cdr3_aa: CASSSAQRGGELFF
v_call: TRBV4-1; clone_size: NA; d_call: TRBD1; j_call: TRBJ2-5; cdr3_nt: TGCGCCAGCAGCCAAGACGGGACAGGGAAGACCCAGTACTTC; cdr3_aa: CASSQDGTGKTQYF
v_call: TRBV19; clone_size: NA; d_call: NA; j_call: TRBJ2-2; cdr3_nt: TGTGCCAGTACTCCGCCAAACACCGGGGAGCTGTTTTTT; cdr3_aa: CASTPPNTGELFF
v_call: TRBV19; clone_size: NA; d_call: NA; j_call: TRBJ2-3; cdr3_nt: TGTGCCAGTAGTATCCCTAGAGATACGCAGTATTTT; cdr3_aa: CASSIPRDTQYF
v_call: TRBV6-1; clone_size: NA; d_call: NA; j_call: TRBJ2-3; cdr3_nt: TGTGCCAGCAGTCGTCGGGACATGGACACAGATACGCAGTATTTT; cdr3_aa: CASSRRDMDTDTQYF
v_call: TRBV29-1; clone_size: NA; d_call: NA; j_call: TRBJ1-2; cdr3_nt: TGCAGCGTTGAAGATATGCAGGGCTATGGCTACACCTTC; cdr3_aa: CSVEDMQGYGYTF
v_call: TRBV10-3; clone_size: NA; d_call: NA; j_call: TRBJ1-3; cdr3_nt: TGTGCCATCAGTGCGGGGGAAAGCGGCGGAAACACCATATATTTT; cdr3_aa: CAISAGESGGNTIYF
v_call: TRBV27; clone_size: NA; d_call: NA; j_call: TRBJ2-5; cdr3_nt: TGTGCCAGCAGGGTGTGGGGGAATAACCAAGAGACCCAGTACTTC; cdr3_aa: CASRVWGNNQETQYF
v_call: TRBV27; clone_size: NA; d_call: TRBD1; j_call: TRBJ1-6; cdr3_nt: TGTGCCAGCAGTTTAAGTGGACAGGGACTGGCACCCCTCCACTTT; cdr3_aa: CASSLSGQGLAPLHF
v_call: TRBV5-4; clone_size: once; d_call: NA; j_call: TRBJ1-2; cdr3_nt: TGTGCCAGCAGTTCCCGCCGGACATTTAACTATGGCTACACCTTC; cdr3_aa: CASSSRRTFNYGYTF
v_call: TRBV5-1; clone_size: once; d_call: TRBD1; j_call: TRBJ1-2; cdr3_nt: TGCGCCAGCAGCTCAAGACAGGGGGCCAGTGGCTACACCTTC; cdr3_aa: CASSSRQGASGYTF
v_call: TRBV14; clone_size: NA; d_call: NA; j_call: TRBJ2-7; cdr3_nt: TGTGCCACCGGAGGCACGAGCTCCTACGAGCAGTACTTC; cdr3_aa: CATGGTSSYEQYF
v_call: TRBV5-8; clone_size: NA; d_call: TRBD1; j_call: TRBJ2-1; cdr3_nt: TGTGCCAGCAGCTTGGGAATCGGGACAGTTGACAATGAGCAGTTCTTC; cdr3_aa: CASSLGIGTVDNEQFF
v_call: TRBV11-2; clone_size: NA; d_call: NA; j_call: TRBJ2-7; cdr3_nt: TGTGCCAGCAGCTTAGATCCCCGCAGTTCCTACGAGCAGTACTTC; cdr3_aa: CASSLDPRSSYEQYF
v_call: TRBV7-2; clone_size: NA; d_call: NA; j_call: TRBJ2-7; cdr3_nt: TGTGCCAGCAGCTTGGACACACGGGGCGAGCAGTACTTC; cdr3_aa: CASSLDTRGEQYF
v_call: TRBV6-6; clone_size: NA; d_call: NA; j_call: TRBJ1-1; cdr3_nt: TGTGCCAGCTCCGACGGGAGGGTGAACACTGAAGCTTTCTTT; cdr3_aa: CASSDGRVNTEAFF
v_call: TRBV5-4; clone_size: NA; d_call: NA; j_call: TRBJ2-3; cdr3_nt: TGTGCCAGCAGCTCTATAGCCGGTCGCACAGATACGCAGTATTTT; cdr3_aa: CASSSIAGRTDTQYF
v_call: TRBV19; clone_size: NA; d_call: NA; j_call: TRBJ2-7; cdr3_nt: TGTGCCAGTAGCCGCGGAAGGGGATTAGGGCAGTACTTC; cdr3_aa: CASSRGRGLGQYF
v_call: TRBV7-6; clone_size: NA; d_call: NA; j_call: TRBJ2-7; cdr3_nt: TGTGCCAGCAGCCGTAGGCAGGACTTCTACGAGCAGTACTTC; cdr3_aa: CASSRRQDFYEQYF
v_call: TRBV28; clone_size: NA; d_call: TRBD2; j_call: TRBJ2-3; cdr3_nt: TGTGCCAGCAGTTTATTCGGTAGCGGGGTGGGCACAGATACGCAGTATTTT; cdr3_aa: CASSLFGSGVGTDTQYF
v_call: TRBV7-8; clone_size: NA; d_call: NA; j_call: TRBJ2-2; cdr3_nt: TGTGCCAGCAGCTTAGTCGGGGGAACCGGGGAGCTGTTTTTT; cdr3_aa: CASSLVGGTGELFF
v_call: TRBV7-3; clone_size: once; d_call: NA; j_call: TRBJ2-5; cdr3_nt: TGTGCCAGCAGCTTAAAGGGGGGAGAACAAGAGACCCAGTACTTC; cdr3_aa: CASSLKGGEQETQYF
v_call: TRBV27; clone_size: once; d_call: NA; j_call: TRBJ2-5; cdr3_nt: TGTGCCAGCAGCATCCGGGGCGGGCAAGAGACCCAGTACTTC; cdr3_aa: CASSIRGGQETQYF
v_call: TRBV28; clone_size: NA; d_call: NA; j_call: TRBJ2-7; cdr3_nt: TGTGCCAGCACCCTAGGGACGCAGGGTCGGGGAGAGCAGTACTTC; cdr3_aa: CASTLGTQGRGEQYF
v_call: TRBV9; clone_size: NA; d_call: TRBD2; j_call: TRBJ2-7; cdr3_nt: TGTGCCAGCAGTGCCGGGGGGGGCCCCACCTACGAGCAGTACTTC; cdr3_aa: CASSAGGGPTYEQYF
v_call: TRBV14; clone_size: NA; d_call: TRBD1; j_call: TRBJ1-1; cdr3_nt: TGTGCCAGCAGCCAGAGGACAGGGGGATACACTGAAGCTTTCTTT; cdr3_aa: CASSQRTGGYTEAFF
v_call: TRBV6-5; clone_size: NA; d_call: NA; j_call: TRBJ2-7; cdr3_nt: TGTGCCAGCAGTCTGGCCGGGACAAAAAACGACGAGCAGTACTTC; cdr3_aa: CASSLAGTKNDEQYF
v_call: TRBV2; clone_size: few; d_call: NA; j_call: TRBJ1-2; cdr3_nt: TGTGCCAGCAGTGTAGGGTACGGAAACTATGGCTACACCTTC; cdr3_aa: CASSVGYGNYGYTF
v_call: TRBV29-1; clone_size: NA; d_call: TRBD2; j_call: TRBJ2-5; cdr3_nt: TGCAGCGTTGCTCAGGGAGGGGTAGAGACCCAGTACTTC; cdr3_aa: CSVAQGGVETQYF
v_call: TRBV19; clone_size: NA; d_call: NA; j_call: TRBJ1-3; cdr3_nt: TGTGGGTCCTCCAACTCTGGAAACACCATATATTTT; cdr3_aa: CGSSNSGNTIYF
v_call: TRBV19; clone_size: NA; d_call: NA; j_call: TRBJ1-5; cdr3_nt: TGTGCCAGTAGTATCCTACAGGCTAGCAATCAGCCCCAGCATTTT; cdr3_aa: CASSILQASNQPQHF
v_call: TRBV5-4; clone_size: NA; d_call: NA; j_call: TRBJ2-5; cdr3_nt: TGTGCCAGCAGCTTGCGCAGGGGTAGACAAGAGACCCAGTACTTC; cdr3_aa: CASSLRRGRQETQYF
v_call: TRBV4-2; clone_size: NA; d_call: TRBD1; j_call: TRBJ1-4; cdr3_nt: TGTGCCAGCAGCCTGGAGGGACAGATACATAATGAAAAACTGTTTTTT; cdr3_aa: CASSLEGQIHNEKLFF
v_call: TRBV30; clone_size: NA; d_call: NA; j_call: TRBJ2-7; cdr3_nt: TGTGCCTGGAGCCCCCCTAACGTCCGCGAGCAGTACTTC; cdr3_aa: CAWSPPNVREQYF
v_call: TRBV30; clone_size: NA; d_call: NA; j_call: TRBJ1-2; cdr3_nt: TGTGCCTGGAGTGTACATGCGAATGTCAGGACCCGCTATGGCTACACCTTC; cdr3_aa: CAWSVHANVRTRYGYTF
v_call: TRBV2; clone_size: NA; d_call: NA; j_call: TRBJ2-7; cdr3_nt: TGTGCCAGCAGTGTTCAGGGGCTCGACGAGCAGTACTTC; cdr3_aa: CASSVQGLDEQYF
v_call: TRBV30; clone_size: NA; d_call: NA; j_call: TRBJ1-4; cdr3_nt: TGTGCCTGGAGTGAAGGGAGAGGTGAAAAACTGTTTTTT; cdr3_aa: CAWSEGRGEKLFF
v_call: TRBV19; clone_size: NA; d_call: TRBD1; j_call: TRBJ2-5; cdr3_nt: TGTGCCAGTAGTACCCCAGGACAGGGGGGGATAAAAGAGACCCAGTACTTC; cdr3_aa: CASSTPGQGGIKETQYF
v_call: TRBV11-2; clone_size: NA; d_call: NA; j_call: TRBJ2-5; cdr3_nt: TGTGCCAGCAGCTTAGATCCCCTTAGCGCCGGTTGGTACTTC; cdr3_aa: CASSLDPLSAGWYF
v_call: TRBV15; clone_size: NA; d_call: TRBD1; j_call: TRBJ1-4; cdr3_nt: TGTGCCACCAGCAGCCGGGACAGGGTTAATGAAAAACTGTTTTTT; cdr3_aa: CATSSRDRVNEKLFF
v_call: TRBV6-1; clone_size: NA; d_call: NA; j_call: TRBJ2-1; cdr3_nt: TGTGCCAGCAGTGGGGGCACCAGCTCCTACAATGAGCAGTTCTTC; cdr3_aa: CASSGGTSSYNEQFF
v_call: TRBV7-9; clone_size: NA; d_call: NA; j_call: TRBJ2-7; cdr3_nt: TGTGCCAGCAGCTTAGAAAACGAGCAGTACTTC; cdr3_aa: CASSLENEQYF